The TCR beta chain under discussion was sequenced for a study of blood T cell repertoires in COVID-19. Across the study: The study drew acute and convalescent COVID-19 samples from the United States, Italy and Spain. PBMCs, B-cell-depleted T cells, or T cells provided the cDNA or gDNA that made up the material.

The germline gives CDR1 SNHLY, CDR2 FYNNEI. This CDR3 is built from 13 residues. The junction had 2 bases not matched to a gene; V was cut back by 8 bases and J by 0 bases. The authors' processing: Quantification of nucleated cells was approximated via reference gene primer amplification. The method was immunoSEQ multiplex PCR; TCRdb's version includes in-frame clones alone and lacks a portion of them. The V and J calls and clone size come from that table; D and trimming were worked out from the DNA. The data contain approximately 150,000 clones, approximately 85% of them singletons. About this clone: Other DNA sequences in this sample translate to the same CDR3.

The rearrangement joins TRBV2 to TRBJ1-1, with 8 bases fitting TRBD1. The TCR originated in a human donor with acute or convalescent COVID-19. The donor label of this sample is uncertain. The sample comprised peripheral blood. The CDR3 DNA reads as TGTGCCAGCCGGACAGGGTTGAACACTGAAGCTTTCTTT. It translates to CASRTGLNTEAFF. The full variable domain, its missing parts supplied by reference TRBV2 and TRBJ1-1, is EPEVTQTPSHQVTQMGQEVILRCVPISNHLYFYWYRQILGQKVEFLVSFYNNEISEKSEIFDDQFSVERPDGSNFTLKIRSTKLEDSAMYFCASRTGLNTEAFFGQGTRLTVV.